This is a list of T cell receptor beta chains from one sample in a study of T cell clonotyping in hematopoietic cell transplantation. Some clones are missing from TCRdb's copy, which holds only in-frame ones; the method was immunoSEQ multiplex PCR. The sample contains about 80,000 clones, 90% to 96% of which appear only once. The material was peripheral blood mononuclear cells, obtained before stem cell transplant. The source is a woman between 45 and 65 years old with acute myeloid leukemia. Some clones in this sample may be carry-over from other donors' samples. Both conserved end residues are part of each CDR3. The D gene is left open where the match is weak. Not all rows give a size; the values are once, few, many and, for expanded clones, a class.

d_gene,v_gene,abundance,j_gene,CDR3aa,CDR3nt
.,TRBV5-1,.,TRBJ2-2,CASRGSAENTGELFF,TGCGCCAGCAGAGGGTCAGCGGAAAACACCGGGGAGCTGTTTTTT
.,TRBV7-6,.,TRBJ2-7,CASSHRRGLSSYEQYF,TGTGCCAGCAGTCACCGGCGGGGCCTATCCTCCTACGAGCAGTACTTC
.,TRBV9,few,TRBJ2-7,CASGEGNYEQYF,TGTGCCAGCGGAGAGGGAAACTACGAGCAGTACTTC
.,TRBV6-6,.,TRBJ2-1,CASSYPGKEQFF,TGTGCCAGCAGTTACCCAGGGAAAGAGCAGTTCTTC
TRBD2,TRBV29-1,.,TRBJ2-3,CSVVRTSGNTDTQYF,TGCAGCGTTGTCCGGACTAGCGGAAACACAGATACGCAGTATTTT
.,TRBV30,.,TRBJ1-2,CAWSIGRHYGYTF,TGTGCCTGGAGTATTGGACGGCACTATGGCTACACCTTC
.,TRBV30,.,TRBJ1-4,CAWSEAYEKLFF,TGTGCCTGGAGTGAGGCCTATGAAAAACTGTTTTTT
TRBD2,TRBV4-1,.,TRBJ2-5,CASSQGGPTSGGEQTQYF,TGCGCCAGCAGCCAAGGAGGCCCCACTAGCGGGGGGGAACAGACCCAGTACTTC
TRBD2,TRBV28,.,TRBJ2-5,CASSHGTSGSETQYF,TGTGCCAGCAGTCATGGGACTAGCGGGAGTGAGACCCAGTACTTC
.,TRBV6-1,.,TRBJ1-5,CASSPPRASNQPQHF,TGTGCCAGCAGTCCTCCCAGGGCTAGCAATCAGCCCCAGCATTTT
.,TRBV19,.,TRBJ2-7,CASSIGTWSSYEQYF,TGTGCCAGTAGTATAGGGACATGGAGCTCCTACGAGCAGTACTTC
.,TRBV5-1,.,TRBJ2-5,CASSKTEYQETQYF,TGCGCCAGCAGCAAGACAGAGTACCAAGAGACCCAGTACTTC
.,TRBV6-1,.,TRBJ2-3,CATSLTPDTQYF,TGTGCCACATCCCTGACACCAGATACGCAGTATTTT
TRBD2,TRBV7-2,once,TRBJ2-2,CASSSRLASNTGELFF,TGTGCCAGCAGCTCCCGACTAGCCTCGAACACCGGGGAGCTGTTTTTT
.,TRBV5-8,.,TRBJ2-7,CASSLPTTSNYEQYF,TGTGCCAGCAGCTTGCCTACAACCTCAAACTACGAGCAGTACTTC
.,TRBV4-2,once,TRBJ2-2,CASSVSLDRSTGELFF,TGTGCCAGCAGCGTCAGCCTGGACAGAAGCACCGGGGAGCTGTTTTTT
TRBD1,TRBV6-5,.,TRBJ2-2,CASSSRGQGNTGELFF,TGTGCCAGCAGTTCCAGGGGACAGGGGAACACCGGGGAGCTGTTTTTT
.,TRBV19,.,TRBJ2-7,CATATRHEQYF,TGTGCCACCGCGACTAGACACGAGCAGTACTTC
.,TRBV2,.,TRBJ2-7,CASGRDSSYEQYF,TGTGCCAGCGGCCGGGACTCCTCCTACGAGCAGTACTTC
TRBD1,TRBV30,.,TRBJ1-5,CAWSGRGFHQPQHF,TGTGCCTGGTCTGGCAGGGGGTTTCATCAGCCCCAGCATTTT
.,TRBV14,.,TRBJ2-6,CASSTHSGANVLTF,TGTGCCAGCAGCACACACTCTGGGGCCAACGTCCTGACTTTC
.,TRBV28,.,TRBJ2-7,CASSSLKTGYGGEQYF,TGTGCCAGCAGTTCCCTAAAAACAGGGTATGGAGGCGAGCAGTACTTC